Below are 26 T cell receptor beta chains sequenced from a single sample in a study of graft-versus-host responses after intestinal transplantation. Sequencing was performed with immunoSEQ multiplex PCR; in TCRdb, only in-frame clones are kept and a portion is missing. Of about 63,000 clones listed, about nine tenths are singletons. The graft tissue was processed, and this released both intraepithelial and lamina propria lymphocytes. Source: ileum tissue, taken approximately 370 days after transplant. All receptors come from a human patient who received an intestinal transplant, so some T cells may come from the graft donor.

The V and J genes are TRBV4-1 and TRBJ2-1; no reliable D call. Germline values: CDR1 MGHRA, CDR2 YSYEKL. V lost 3 bases and J 6 bases, leaving 6 bases between the germline ends. This CDR3 has 12 amino acids. As DNA, the CDR3 is TGCGCCAGCAGCCACTTTGGCAATGAGCAGTTCTTC. Amino acid sequence: CASSHFGNEQFF.

This clone has more than one count but fewer than ten. The rearrangement joins TRBV25-1 to TRBJ2-6, with 7 bases lining up with TRBD1. The CDR3 runs to 17 residues. CDR1 and CDR2 from the germline V gene are MGHDK and SYGVNS. J lost 0 bases, V lost 3 bases, and 5 bases had no gene match. The CDR3 region has the DNA TGTGCCAGCAGTGATACAGGGGCCCGCTCTGGGGCCAACGTCCTGACTTTC. This sequence encodes CASSDTGARSGANVLTF.

V is TRBV7-3 and J is TRBJ2-1; 8 bases are a match to TRBD1. The germline CDR1 and CDR2 sequences are SGHTA and FQGTGA. Losses at the gene ends were 1 base for V and 9 bases for J; bases not matched to a gene: 11. The CDR3 covers 16 residues. CDR3 nucleotide sequence: TGTGCCAGCAGCTTAATCCCCGGACAGGGAGGTCCTGAGCAGTTCTTC. Translated: CASSLIPGQGGPEQFF. Full variable domain (missing parts from reference TRBV7-3 and TRBJ2-1): GAGVSQTPSNKVTEKGKYVELRCDPISGHTALYWYRQSLGQGPEFLIYFQGTGAADDSGLPNDRFFAVRPEGSVSTLKIQRTERGDSAVYLCASSLIPGQGGPEQFFGPGTRLTVL.

This chain joins TRBV11-2 and TRBJ1-1; D is uncertain. The CDR3 contains 14 residues. Per germline, CDR1 SGHAT and CDR2 FQNNGV. V lost 5 bases, J lost 4 bases, and 14 bases lay in between. The CDR3 loop reads CASSLKLGGTEAFF. CDR3 DNA: TGTGCCAGCAGCCTGAAATTGGGCGGCACTGAAGCTTTCTTT.

The chain employs TRBV6-1 and TRBJ2-2; a weak D match, TRBD2 (6 bases). This CDR3 has 18 amino acids. CDR1 and CDR2 (germline): MNHNS, SASEGT. Trimming stripped 3 bases from V and 2 bases from J, with 19 bases between. The CDR3 DNA follows: TGTGCCAGCAGTGAGGAGGATGGGGGGATGGGAAACACCGGGGAGCTGTTTTTT. Its translation: CASSEEDGGMGNTGELFF.

The J gene is TRBJ2-1, the V gene TRBV7-3; 8 positions match TRBD2. The CDR3 runs 16 residues. The V gene's germline CDR1 is SGHTA and CDR2 FQGTGA. V gave up 2 bases and J gave up 5 bases; unmatched junction bases: 8. CDR3 coding DNA: TGTGCCAGCAGCTTACTGGGCGGGAGGACACACAATGAGCAGTTCTTC. Amino acids: CASSLLGGRTHNEQFF.

V usage is TRBV6-1 and J usage is TRBJ1-2; maybe TRBD1 (6 bases). CDR3 length equals 16 residues. The germline CDR1 and CDR2 sequences are MNHNS and SASEGT. V gave up 0 bases and J gave up 4 bases, with 15 bases separating them. In nucleotides, the CDR3 is TGTGCCAGCAGTGAAGCGCGAGGGGGAAGGGGCTATGGCTACACCTTC. It is translated as CASSEARGGRGYGYTF.

V is TRBV6-5 and J is TRBJ1-5; D remains unclear. The CDR3 spans 15 residues. Germline loops: CDR1 MNHEY, CDR2 SVGAGI. Trimming pared 2 bases from V and 1 base from J, leaving 9 bases between. The CDR3 protein is CASSYGGGSNQPQHF. DNA of the CDR3: TGTGCCAGCAGTTACGGAGGTGGAAGCAATCAGCCCCAGCATTTT.

As concerns this clone: Other DNA sequences in the sample encode the same CDR3. The V and J genes are TRBV9 and TRBJ2-7, with a possible D match to TRBD2 (6 bases). Trimming shortened V by 4 bases and J by 6 bases, and 17 bases separated the two germline ends. The CDR3 has 14 residues. CDR1 and CDR2 from the germline V gene are SGDLS and YYNGEE. CDR3 residues: CASSKGPQGGEQYF. CDR3 nucleotides: TGTGCCAGCAGCAAGGGTCCCCAGGGAGGCGAGCAGTACTTC.

The J gene is TRBJ2-7, the V gene TRBV27; 9 positions match TRBD1. J gave up 5 bases and V 3 bases, and 5 bases lay outside the gene matches. The germline V gene encodes CDR1 MNHEY and CDR2 SMNVEV (reference sequence). CDR3 length equals 14 residues. The CDR3 loop is CASSFGTGLNEQYF. In DNA, the CDR3 is TGTGCCAGCAGTTTCGGGACAGGGCTCAACGAGCAGTACTTC.

This sequence joins TRBV2 and TRBJ2-5; 8 bases align to TRBD2. The CDR3 runs to 16 residues. The ends lost 2 bases at V and 2 bases at J; junction bases unmatched: 7. The V gene's germline CDR1 is SNHLY and CDR2 FYNNEI. CDR3 in amino acids: CASSESLAGIQETQYF. The CDR3 DNA sequence: TGTGCCAGCAGTGAATCATTAGCGGGAATTCAAGAGACCCAGTACTTC.

The chain links TRBV7-9 to TRBJ1-1, with D tentatively TRBD1 (6 bases). Per the germline V gene, CDR1 is SEHNR and CDR2 is FQNEAQ (reference sequence). CDR3 length: 14 amino acids. Trimming shortened V by 6 bases and J by 0 bases, and 11 bases separated the two germline ends. The CDR3: CASSPGTMNTEAFF. CDR3 DNA sequence: TGTGCCAGCAGTCCCGGGACAATGAACACTGAAGCTTTCTTT.

This rearrangement joins TRBV7-3 to TRBJ2-1, with 7 nucleotides matching TRBD1. Unmatched junction bases numbered 4, after V lost 5 bases and J lost 6 bases. The CDR3 consists of 13 residues. Germline loops: CDR1 SGHTA, CDR2 FQGTGA. The CDR3 region is CASSPTGTNEQFF. CDR3 sequence (DNA): TGTGCCAGCAGCCCGACAGGGACCAATGAGCAGTTCTTC.

The chain couples TRBV6-1 to TRBJ2-1, with D unclear. CDR1 MNHNS and CDR2 SASEGT come from the germline V gene. The germline V and J ends were trimmed by 7 bases and 6 bases, with 7 bases remaining between them. CDR3 size: 11 residues. The chain's CDR3 is CASIDGNEQFF. The CDR3 nucleotides are TGTGCCAGCATAGACGGCAATGAGCAGTTCTTC.

The chain employs TRBV4-1 and TRBJ1-4; D perhaps matches TRBD1 (5 bases). The CDR3 has 16 amino acids. Deletions cut 0 bases from V and 8 bases from J, with 16 bases between. Germline values: CDR1 MGHRA, CDR2 YSYEKL. CDR3 in DNA: TGCGCCAGCAGCCAAGATCCAACGGGGCGCGAAGAAAAACTGTTTTTT. Protein product: CASSQDPTGREEKLFF.

This clone was detected only once. This chain links TRBV6-5 with TRBJ1-6, with a tentative D call TRBD1 (5 bases). Trimming cost V 0 bases and J 9 bases, with 9 bases left between them. The germline V gene has CDR1 MNHEY and CDR2 SVGAGI. This CDR3 has 14 residues. The CDR3 DNA sequence: TGTGCCAGCAGTTACTCAGGGGCCGGTTCACCCCTCCACTTT. Protein product: CASSYSGAGSPLHF.

The CDR3 bases are TGTGCCGGCACGGCTAGCGGGGGTGGCGATGAGCAGTTCTTC. Translating it yields CAGTASGGGDEQFF. The chain recombines TRBV2 with TRBJ2-1; 10 positions match TRBD2. The CDR3 is 14 amino acids. The J segment lost 8 bases and the V segment lost 11 bases, leaving 12 bases of the junction unmatched. The germline V gene has CDR1 SNHLY and CDR2 FYNNEI.

The chain recombines TRBV4-1 with TRBJ1-5, with D possibly matching TRBD1 (6 bases). Trimming removed 3 bases at V and 0 bases at J, with 18 bases between. This CDR3 is 18 amino acids long. Looked up from germline, CDR1 is MGHRA and CDR2 is YSYEKL. CDR3 protein: CASSQRGAGGDSNQPQHF. CDR3 DNA sequence: TGCGCCAGCAGCCAGCGGGGGGCGGGGGGCGATAGCAATCAGCCCCAGCATTTT.

Here the CDR3 reads CASSKGKKEQYF. The CDR3, as DNA: TGTGCCAGCAGCAAAGGTAAAAAAGAGCAGTACTTC. The chain recombines TRBV21-1 with TRBJ2-7; the table calls TRBD2, which could not be checked here. TRBV21-1 is termed a pseudogene. The CDR3 is 12 residues long.

J is TRBJ2-5 and V is TRBV11-3; 12 bases match TRBD2. This CDR3 contains 17 residues. CDR1 is SGHNT and CDR2 is YENEEA in the germline V gene. V shed 5 bases, J shed 5 bases, and the junction held 12 bases outside the gene matches. This CDR3 is CASSQRLAGALGETQYF. As DNA, the CDR3 is TGTGCCAGCAGCCAACGACTAGCGGGGGCCCTCGGGGAGACCCAGTACTTC.

In nucleotides, the CDR3 is TGTGCCAGCAGCCTGACAGGGGATCTTATATATGGCTACACCTTC. Amino acid sequence: CASSLTGDLIYGYTF. V and J are TRBV5-6 and TRBJ1-2, with TRBD1 matching over 8 bases. V lost 4 bases and J lost 5; bases outside the gene matches: 10. CDR3 length: 15 residues. Germline values: CDR1 SGHDT, CDR2 YYEEEE.

The chain carries TRBV6-5 and TRBJ1-1; D not certain. Between the trimmed V and J ends, which lost 6 bases and 3 bases, there was a span of 14 bases. The CDR3 extends over 14 amino acids. Germline assignment: CDR1 MNHEY and CDR2 SVGAGI. The CDR3 nucleotides read TGTGCCAGCAGCGCCCCCCCGGGCTACACTGAAGCTTTCTTT. It is translated as CASSAPPGYTEAFF.

The V gene is TRBV28, the J gene TRBJ1-1, with 8 bases aligning to TRBD1. CDR1 MDHEN and CDR2 SYDVKM come from the germline V gene. The CDR3 is 14 amino acids. The V segment lost 3 bases and the J segment 4 bases; nucleotides outside the gene matches: 4. In DNA form, the CDR3 reads TGTGCCAGCAGTTTTTACAGGGGGAGCACTGAAGCTTTCTTT. This translates into CASSFYRGSTEAFF.

About this clone: At the DNA level, this CDR3 is encoded by other sequences in the same sample as well. This chain links TRBV2 with TRBJ1-1, with 11 bases that match TRBD1. Germline CDR1 reads SNHLY; CDR2 reads FYNNEI. V trimming: 6 bases; J trimming: 3 bases; junction bases outside the gene matches: 6. The CDR3 totals 15 residues. The CDR3 DNA reads TGTGCCAGCAGGGTCGGACAGGGGGCATACACTGAAGCTTTCTTT. Residues: CASRVGQGAYTEAFF.

The CDR3 DNA is TGTGCCAGCAGCTGGGCTGAGAGAGGGGGAGAGACCCAGTACTTC. Encoded protein: CASSWAERGGETQYF. The chain uses TRBV7-9 and TRBJ2-5, with a possible D match to TRBD1 (6 bases). Per germline, CDR1 SEHNR and CDR2 FQNEAQ (reference sequence). This CDR3 spans 15 amino acids. V dropped 4 bases and J dropped 4 bases, with 16 bases sitting between them.

The CDR3 sequence is CASSMGTGVRGNQPQHF. The CDR3 DNA reads TGTGCCAGTAGTATGGGGACAGGCGTTCGAGGCAATCAGCCCCAGCATTTT. The V call is TRBV19, the J call TRBJ1-5, with 8 bases aligning to TRBD1. The germline V gene has CDR1 LNHDA and CDR2 SQIVND (reference sequence). V lost 3 bases to trimming and J lost 2 bases; unmatched junction nucleotides: 9. The CDR3 loop spans 17 amino acids.